This T cell receptor (beta chain) is from a study of control samples from healthy donors and cancer patients. Trimming took 0 bases from V and 6 from J, leaving 13 bases between them. The V gene's germline CDR1 is MNHEY and CDR2 SVGAGI. This CDR3 contains 15 residues. The repertoire was sequenced with immunoSEQ multiplex PCR; TCRdb's copy has only in-frame clones and lacks some. The sample shows some 160,000 clones, roughly nine tenths of them seen only once. The clonotype originates from a young man in good health. The chain uses TRBV6-5 and TRBJ2-3; tentatively, D is TRBD2 (6 bases). The sample consisted of blood. In nucleotides, the CDR3 is TGTGCCAGCAGTTACTCGGGGGGACCCAGGGATACGCAGTATTTT. This sequence encodes CASSYSGGPRDTQYF.